The 24 T cell receptor beta chains below come from one sample, sequenced in a study of T cell responses to AZD1222 COVID-19 vaccine (dated by TCRdb to the early 2020s). This specimen's time point label, interpreted: baseline before first vaccination. Libraries came from the immunoSEQ multiplex PCR assay. TCRdb re-hosts the immuneACCESS table, in-frame sequences only. Its copies lack some clones; in the studies checked, an unresolved V gene accounts for under half of them, and the cause for the rest is not known. The sample table holds about 110,000 clones, of which around 89% were seen once. The ten largest account for 1.6% of the sample. The material was peripheral blood, obtained on day 0 of AZD1222 vaccination. Receptors originate from an adult in good health.

This chain connects TRBV15 to TRBJ1-1; D ambiguous. This CDR3 region has 14 residues. With 0 bases removed from V and 8 bases from J, the gap between germline ends came to 13 bases. The germline gives CDR1 LNHNV, CDR2 YYDKDF (reference sequence). The CDR3 reads CATSRDRWAPEAFF. The CDR3 DNA reads TGTGCCACCAGCAGAGATCGGTGGGCCCCCGAAGCTTTCTTT. The complete variable domain, with remaining parts taken from reference TRBV15 and TRBJ1-1, reads DAMVIQNPRYQVTQFGKPVTLSCSQTLNHNVMYWYQQKSSQAPKLLFHYYDKDFNNEADTPDNFQSRRPNTSFCFLDIRSPGLGDTAMYLCATSRDRWAPEAFFGQGTRLTVV.

The chain employs TRBV9 and TRBJ2-3; tentatively, D is TRBD1 (6 bases). The ends were cut back, 2 bases at V and 2 bases at J, with 15 bases in the middle. Germline V gene sequence: CDR1 SGDLS, CDR2 YYNGEE. CDR3 length: 16 residues. DNA for the CDR3: TGTGCCAGCAGCGTCTTACAGGGCCGGGACACAGATACGCAGTATTTT. Its translation is CASSVLQGRDTDTQYF. Based on the CDR3 plus reference TRBV9 and TRBJ2-3, the full variable domain is DSGVTQTPKHLITATGQRVTLRCSPRSGDLSVYWYQQSLDQGLQFLIQYYNGEERAKGNILERFSAQQFPDLHSELNLSSLELGDSALYFCASSVLQGRDTDTQYFGPGTRLTVL.

The rearrangement joins TRBV14 to TRBJ2-7; no firm D call. This CDR3 has 12 amino acids. Germline V gene sequence: CDR1 SGHDN, CDR2 FVKESK. V was shortened by 1 base and J by 6 bases, with 7 bases between the two germline ends. The CDR3 sequence is CASSQGWAEQYF. DNA for the CDR3: TGTGCCAGCAGCCAAGGGTGGGCCGAGCAGTACTTC.

The chain carries TRBV15 and TRBJ1-4; 8 nucleotides line up with TRBD1. CDR1 and CDR2 (germline): LNHNV, YYDKDF (reference sequence). CDR3 size: 15 residues. V gave up 4 bases and J gave up 2 bases; unmatched junction bases: 3. The CDR3 DNA is TGTGCCACCAGCACACGACAGGGGACTAATGAAAAACTGTTTTTT. Translating it yields CATSTRQGTNEKLFF.

This chain connects TRBV10-1 to TRBJ2-3, with TRBD1 matching 12 bases. J lost 3 bases, V lost 9 bases, and 13 bases had no gene match. CDR3 length: 17 residues. Germline V gives CDR1 WNHNN, CDR2 SYGVQD (reference sequence). This chain's CDR3 is CASSPRDRGLWTDTQYF. The CDR3 DNA sequence: TGCGCCAGTTCACCGCGGGACAGGGGGCTGTGGACAGATACGCAGTATTTT.

The gene calls are TRBV12-3 or TRBV12-4 and TRBJ1-2; TRBD1 is a possible D gene (5 bases). Trimming shortened V by 3 bases and J by 14 bases, and 13 bases separated the two germline ends. The CDR3 extends over 11 amino acids. For the CDR3, the DNA is TGTGCCAGCAGTTTTCTCGACAGTTGGACCTTC. The encoded protein is CASSFLDSWTF.

V usage is TRBV9 and J usage is TRBJ2-6; D is perhaps TRBD1 (6 bases). Germline V CDR1 and CDR2: SGDLS, YYNGEE. The CDR3 contains 17 residues. V lost 2 bases and J 4 bases, leaving 16 bases between the germline ends. This CDR3 reads CASSVQTYRAGANVLTF. DNA for the CDR3: TGTGCCAGCAGCGTCCAAACCTACAGGGCGGGGGCCAACGTCCTGACTTTC.

As DNA, the CDR3 is TGCAGTGCTTTTAAGGGATCACCCCTCCACTTT. It yields the protein CSAFKGSPLHF. The chain uses TRBV20-1 and TRBJ1-6, with D uncertain. Trimming took 5 bases from V and 10 from J, leaving 9 bases between them. Germline loops: CDR1 DFQATT, CDR2 SNEGSKA (reference sequence). The CDR3 consists of 11 residues.

V and J are TRBV3-1 (or the pseudogene TRBV3-2) and TRBJ2-7, with no clear D. Per the germline V gene, CDR1 is LGHDT and CDR2 is YNNKEL (reference sequence). V gave up 4 bases and J gave up 6 bases, with 7 bases separating them. The CDR3 is 11 residues long. CDR3 amino acids: CASSLSTEQYF. CDR3 nucleotides: TGTGCCAGCAGCCTGAGTACCGAGCAGTACTTC.

The V and J genes are TRBV11-2 and TRBJ1-3; D remains unclear. Trimming cost V 3 bases and J 4 bases, with 19 bases left between them. This CDR3 spans 17 amino acids. Looked up from germline, CDR1 is SGHAT and CDR2 is FQNNGV. CDR3 amino acids: CASSLTLEVHPGNTIYF. The DNA for the CDR3 is TGTGCCAGCAGCTTGACTCTCGAGGTTCACCCAGGAAACACCATATATTTT. The full variable domain, in which reference TRBV11-2 and TRBJ1-3 provide the parts outside the CDR3, is EAGVAQSPRYKIIEKRQSVAFWCNPISGHATLYWYQQILGQGPKLLIQFQNNGVVDDSQLPKDRFSAERLKGVDSTLKIQPAKLEDSAVYLCASSLTLEVHPGNTIYFGEGSWLTVV.

The chain carries TRBV14 and TRBJ2-5, with 9 bases matching TRBD2. The germline gives CDR1 SGHDN, CDR2 FVKESK. J was trimmed by 5 bases and V by 4 bases; bases with no gene match: 11. The CDR3 loop spans 16 amino acids. The CDR3 sequence: CASSLIGGGAIETQYF. The CDR3 DNA reads as TGTGCCAGCAGCCTCATTGGCGGGGGGGCGATTGAGACCCAGTACTTC.

This chain joins TRBV5-1 and TRBJ1-1; D possibly corresponds to TRBD1 (5 bases). The CDR3 contains 12 residues. Germline CDR1 SGHRS, CDR2 YFSETQ. The V end lost 5 bases, the J end lost 4 bases, and 9 bases lay between the germline ends. The chain's CDR3 is CASRRGSTEAFF. DNA of the CDR3: TGCGCCAGCAGGAGGGGAAGCACTGAAGCTTTCTTT.

The gene calls are TRBV3-1 (or the pseudogene TRBV3-2) and TRBJ2-7, with TRBD1 matching over 9 bases. Germline lookup yields CDR1 LGHDT and CDR2 YNNKEL (reference sequence). This CDR3 contains 15 residues. V was pared by 6 bases and J by 2 bases, with 8 bases of the junction left unmatched. CDR3 DNA: TGTGCCAGCAGAAACCGGGACAGGGAAACCTACGAGCAGTACTTC. Translated: CASRNRDRETYEQYF.

The chain links TRBV5-1 to TRBJ1-2; no reliable D call. The CDR3 has 14 residues. Germline V gene sequence: CDR1 SGHRS, CDR2 YFSETQ. V was clipped by 0 bases and J by 6 bases, with 12 bases between them. The DNA of the CDR3 is TGCGCCAGCAGCTTGGAGGGTCCCCAGGATGGCTACACCTTC. Protein product: CASSLEGPQDGYTF.

The rearrangement joins TRBV27 to TRBJ1-5; D is possibly TRBD1 (6 bases). Trimming shortened V by 7 bases and J by 5 bases, and 21 bases separated the two germline ends. The CDR3 is 16 residues long. Germline assignment: CDR1 MNHEY and CDR2 SMNVEV (reference sequence). The CDR3 DNA is TGTGCCAGCAAGTCCCGACAGGACTCACGGGATCAGCCCCAGCATTTT. As protein: CASKSRQDSRDQPQHF.

This clone appeared once. The chain recombines TRBV5-4 with TRBJ2-1, with 8 bases lining up with TRBD2. J was trimmed by 4 bases and V by 7 bases; bases with no gene match: 13. CDR1 and CDR2 (germline): SGHNT, YYREEE (reference sequence). The CDR3 spans 16 residues. CDR3 DNA: TGTGCCAGCCGTTTGATCCGGGAGGGCCTATACAATGAGCAGTTCTTC. As protein: CASRLIREGLYNEQFF.

V and J are TRBV18 and TRBJ1-5; 7 positions match TRBD1. This CDR3 comprises 15 residues. Germline CDR1 is KGHSH and CDR2 is LQKENI. Germline trimming cut 4 bases from V and 2 bases from J; bases unmatched to any gene: 5. CDR3 sequence: CASSQQGFGNQPQHF. The CDR3 nucleotides read TGTGCCAGCTCACAACAGGGGTTCGGCAATCAGCCCCAGCATTTT.

The CDR3: CASSLSGQGAYEQYF. For the CDR3, the DNA is TGTGCCAGCAGCTTGTCGGGACAGGGAGCCTACGAGCAGTACTTC. The chain uses TRBV7-9 and TRBJ2-7; 9 bases are shared with TRBD1. This CDR3 region has 15 residues. The V gene end was trimmed by 3 bases and the J gene end by 2 bases; junction bases not matched to a gene: 5. The germline gives CDR1 SEHNR, CDR2 FQNEAQ (reference sequence).

The rearrangement uses TRBV3-1 (or the pseudogene TRBV3-2) and TRBJ2-7; 8 bases are a match to TRBD2. The CDR3 loop spans 11 amino acids. V shed 10 bases, J shed 4 bases, and the junction held 3 bases outside the gene matches. CDR1 LGHDT and CDR2 YNNKEL come from the germline V gene (reference sequence). This CDR3 is CATSGGYEQYF. The CDR3 DNA is TGTGCCACCTCGGGGGGGTACGAGCAGTACTTC.

The chain carries TRBV4-1 and TRBJ1-1; D call uncertain. The CDR3 is 14 amino acids. V lost 6 bases and J lost 3, with 14 bases in between. Germline CDR1 and CDR2: MGHRA and YSYEKL. The CDR3 region is CASSQMTAHTEAFF. In nucleotides, the CDR3 is TGCGCCAGCAGTCAGATGACGGCTCACACTGAAGCTTTCTTT.

This clone came up once. CDR3 sequence reads: CASSLGQGGADTQYF. CDR3 bases: TGTGCCAGCAGCTTGGGACAGGGAGGGGCAGATACGCAGTATTTT. J is TRBJ2-3 and V is TRBV7-6; the match to TRBD1 covers 9 bases. The CDR3 has 15 amino acids. Per germline, CDR1 SGHVS and CDR2 FNYEAQ. The J segment lost 4 bases and the V segment lost 3 bases, leaving 5 bases of the junction unmatched.

The V and J genes are TRBV6-2 or TRBV6-3 and TRBJ1-2; the D is unclear. V lost 6 bases, J lost 6 bases, and 23 bases lay in between. From germline, CDR1 is MNHEY and CDR2 SVGEGT. The CDR3 is 16 amino acids. The CDR3 spells CASSHPLMIKWDGYTF. The CDR3 bases are TGTGCCAGCAGCCACCCGTTGATGATAAAATGGGATGGCTACACCTTC.

The gene calls are TRBV11-2 and TRBJ2-7; D is perhaps TRBD1 or TRBD2 (5 bases each). This CDR3 has 15 amino acids. Deletions cut 5 bases from V and 1 base from J, with 15 bases between. Germline CDR1 is SGHAT and CDR2 is FQNNGV. CDR3 DNA: TGTGCCAGCAGCGCGCCCGGGACGGAATCCTACGAGCAGTACTTC. Translated: CASSAPGTESYEQYF.

The chain couples TRBV2 to TRBJ2-2, with 7 bases identical to TRBD1. V gave up 4 bases and J gave up 5 bases; unmatched junction bases: 4. CDR3 size: 14 residues. CDR1 SNHLY and CDR2 FYNNEI come from the germline V gene. The CDR3 DNA follows: TGTGCCAGCAGTGGACAGGGAAGGACCGGGGAGCTGTTTTTT. Encoded protein: CASSGQGRTGELFF.